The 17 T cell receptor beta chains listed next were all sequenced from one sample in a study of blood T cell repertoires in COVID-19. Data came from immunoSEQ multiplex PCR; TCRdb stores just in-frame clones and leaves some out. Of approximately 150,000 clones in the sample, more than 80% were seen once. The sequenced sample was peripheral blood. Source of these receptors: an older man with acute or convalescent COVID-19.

In nucleotides, the CDR3 is TGTGCCAGCAGTTACTCTACGGGAGGCTCCACAGATACGCAGTATTTT. Its protein is CASSYSTGGSTDTQYF. The V and J genes are TRBV6-2 or TRBV6-3 and TRBJ2-3, with 7 bases identical to TRBD2. Germline trimming cut 0 bases from V and 2 bases from J; bases unmatched to any gene: 5. The CDR3 has 16 residues. CDR1 MNHEY and CDR2 SVGEGT come from the germline V gene.

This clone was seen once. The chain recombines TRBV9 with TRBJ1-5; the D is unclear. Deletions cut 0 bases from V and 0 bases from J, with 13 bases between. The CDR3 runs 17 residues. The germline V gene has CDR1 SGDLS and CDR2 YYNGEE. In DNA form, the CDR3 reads TGTGCCAGCAGCGTAGCGGCGGGGTTTAATAGCAATCAGCCCCAGCATTTT. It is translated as CASSVAAGFNSNQPQHF.

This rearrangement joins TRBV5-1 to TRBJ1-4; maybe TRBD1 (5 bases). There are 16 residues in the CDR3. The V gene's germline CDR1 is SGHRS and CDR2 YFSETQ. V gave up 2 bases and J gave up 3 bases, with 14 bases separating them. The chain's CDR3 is CASSLGGVRANEKLFF. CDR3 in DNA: TGCGCCAGCAGCTTAGGAGGGGTTAGGGCTAATGAAAAACTGTTTTTT.

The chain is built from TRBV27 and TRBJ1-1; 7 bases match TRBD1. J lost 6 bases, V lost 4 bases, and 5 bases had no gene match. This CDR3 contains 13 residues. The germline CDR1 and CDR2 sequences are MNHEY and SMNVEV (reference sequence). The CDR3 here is CASSSPGGAEAFF. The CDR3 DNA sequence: TGTGCCAGCAGTTCACCAGGGGGAGCTGAAGCTTTCTTT.

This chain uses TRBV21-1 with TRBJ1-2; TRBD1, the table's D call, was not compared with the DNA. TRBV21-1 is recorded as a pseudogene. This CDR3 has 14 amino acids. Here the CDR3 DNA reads TGTGCCAGCAGCAAGAAGGGACAGTTATATGGCTACACCTTC. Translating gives CASSKKGQLYGYTF.

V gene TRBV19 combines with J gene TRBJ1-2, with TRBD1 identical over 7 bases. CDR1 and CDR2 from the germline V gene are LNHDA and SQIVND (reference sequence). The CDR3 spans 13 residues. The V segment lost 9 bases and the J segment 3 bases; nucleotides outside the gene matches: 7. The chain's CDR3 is CASSTGWDYGYTF. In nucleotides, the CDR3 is TGTGCCAGCTCGACAGGGTGGGACTATGGCTACACCTTC.

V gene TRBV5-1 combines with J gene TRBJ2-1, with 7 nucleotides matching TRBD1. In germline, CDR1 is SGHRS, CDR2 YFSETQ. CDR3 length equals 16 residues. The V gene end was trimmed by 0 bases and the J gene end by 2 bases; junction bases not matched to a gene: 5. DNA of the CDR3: TGCGCCAGCAGCTTGGCCGACAGGGTGGCCTACAATGAGCAGTTCTTC. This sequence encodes CASSLADRVAYNEQFF.

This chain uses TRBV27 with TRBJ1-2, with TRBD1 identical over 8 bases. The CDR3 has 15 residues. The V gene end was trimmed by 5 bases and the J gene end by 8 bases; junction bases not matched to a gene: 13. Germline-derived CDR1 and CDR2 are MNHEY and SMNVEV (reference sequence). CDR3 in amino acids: CASSGRQGSLSGYTF. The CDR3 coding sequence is TGTGCCAGCAGTGGGCGACAGGGGAGCCTGTCCGGCTACACCTTC.

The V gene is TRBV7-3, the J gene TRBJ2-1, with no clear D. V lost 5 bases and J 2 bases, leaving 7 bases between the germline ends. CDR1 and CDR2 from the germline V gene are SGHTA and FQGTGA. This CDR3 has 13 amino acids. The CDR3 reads CASSPSTYNEQFF. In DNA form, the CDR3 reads TGTGCCAGCAGCCCGAGCACCTACAATGAGCAGTTCTTC.

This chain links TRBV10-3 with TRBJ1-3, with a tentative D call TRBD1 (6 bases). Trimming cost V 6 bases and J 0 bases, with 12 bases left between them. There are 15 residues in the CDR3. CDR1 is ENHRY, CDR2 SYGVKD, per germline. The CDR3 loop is CAIRGAGDSGNTIYF. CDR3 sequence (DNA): TGTGCCATCAGGGGGGCAGGAGACTCTGGAAACACCATATATTTT.

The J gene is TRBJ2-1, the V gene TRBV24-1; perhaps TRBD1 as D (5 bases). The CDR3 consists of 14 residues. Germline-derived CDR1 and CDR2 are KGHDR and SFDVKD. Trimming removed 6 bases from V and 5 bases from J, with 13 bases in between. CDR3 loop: CATSTGFAHNEQFF. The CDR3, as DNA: TGTGCCACCAGTACAGGTTTCGCCCACAATGAGCAGTTCTTC.

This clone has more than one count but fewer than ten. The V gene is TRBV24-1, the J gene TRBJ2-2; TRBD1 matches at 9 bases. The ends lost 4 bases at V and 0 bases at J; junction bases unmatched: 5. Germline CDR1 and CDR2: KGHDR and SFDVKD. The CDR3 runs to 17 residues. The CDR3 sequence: CATSESGQGTNTGELFF. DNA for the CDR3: TGTGCCACCAGTGAGAGCGGACAGGGGACGAACACCGGGGAGCTGTTTTTT.

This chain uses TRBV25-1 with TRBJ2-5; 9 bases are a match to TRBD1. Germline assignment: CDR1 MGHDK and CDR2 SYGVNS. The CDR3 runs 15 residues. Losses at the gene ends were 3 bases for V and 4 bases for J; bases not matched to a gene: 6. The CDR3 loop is CASSDWTGERETQYF. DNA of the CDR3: TGTGCCAGCAGTGATTGGACAGGGGAGAGAGAGACCCAGTACTTC.

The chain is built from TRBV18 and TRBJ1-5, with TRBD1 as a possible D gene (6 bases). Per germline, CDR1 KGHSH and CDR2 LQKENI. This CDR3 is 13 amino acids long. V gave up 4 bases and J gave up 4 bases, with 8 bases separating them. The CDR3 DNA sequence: TGTGCCAGCTCACAACAGGGTAATCAGCCCCAGCATTTT. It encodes CASSQQGNQPQHF.

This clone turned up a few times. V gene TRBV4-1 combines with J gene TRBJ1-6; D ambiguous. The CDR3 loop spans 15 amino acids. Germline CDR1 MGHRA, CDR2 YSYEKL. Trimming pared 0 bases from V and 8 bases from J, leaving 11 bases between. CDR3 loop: CASSQDEGWDSPLHF. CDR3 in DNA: TGCGCCAGCAGCCAAGATGAGGGTTGGGATTCACCCCTCCACTTT.

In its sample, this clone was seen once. The CDR3 reads CASSLDLVPSGFF. In nucleotides, the CDR3 is TGTGCCAGCAGCTTGGATTTGGTACCATCAGGGTTCTTC. The V gene is TRBV5-4, the J gene TRBJ2-1; D is ambiguous. This CDR3 contains 13 residues. The germline CDR1 and CDR2 sequences are SGHNT and YYREEE (reference sequence). Trimming stripped 0 bases from V and 15 bases from J, with 16 bases between.

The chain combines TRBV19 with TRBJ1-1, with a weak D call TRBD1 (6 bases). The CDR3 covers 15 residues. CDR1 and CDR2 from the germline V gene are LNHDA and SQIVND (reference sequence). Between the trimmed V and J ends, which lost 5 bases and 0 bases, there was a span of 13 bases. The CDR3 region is CASSSKDSLNTEAFF. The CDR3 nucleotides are TGTGCCAGTAGTTCCAAGGACAGTTTGAACACTGAAGCTTTCTTT.